These 17 T cell receptor beta chains came from one sample sequenced in a study of T cells after yellow fever vaccination. A single record per CDR3 protein comes from TCRdb applying MiXCR to the 5' RACE reads. The sample includes about 320,000 distinct CDR3 sequences, 3.5% to 4.5% of them seen just once. The starting material was PBMCs, obtained 15 days after the yellow fever booster vaccination. The receptors were sampled from a young man who received the YFV17D yellow fever vaccine.

Many counts were recorded for this clonotype. The V gene is TRBV6-5, the J gene TRBJ1-1, with unresolved D. In germline, CDR1 is MNHEY, CDR2 SVGAGI. Trimming took 0 bases from V and 13 from J, leaving 12 bases between them. The CDR3 extends over 12 amino acids. The CDR3: CASSYSRHKVFF. The CDR3 region has the DNA TGTGCCAGCAGTTACTCCCGCCATAAGGTTTTCTTT.

This clonotype has only a few counts. The chain combines TRBV5-1 with TRBJ2-1; D is possibly TRBD2 (6 bases). Germline V gives CDR1 SGHRS, CDR2 YFSETQ. The V and J ends lost 0 bases and 5 bases respectively, with 21 bases between them. CDR3 size: 18 residues. The CDR3 protein is CASSLVSSTSRPHNEQFF. In DNA form, the CDR3 reads TGCGCCAGCAGCTTGGTTTCGTCGACTAGTCGCCCCCACAATGAGCAGTTCTTC.

The chain recombines TRBV6-1 with TRBJ2-6; 11 positions match TRBD1. From germline, CDR1 is MNHNS and CDR2 SASEGT. V dropped 6 bases and J dropped 1; count of bases not matched to a gene: 14. The CDR3 loop spans 20 amino acids. CDR3 nucleotides: TGTGCCAGCAGACAACTCGTCGGGACAGGGGGGCGATCTGGGGCCAACGTCCTGACTTTC. This encodes CASRQLVGTGGRSGANVLTF.

This clonotype was seen a handful of times. The chain carries TRBV29-1 and TRBJ1-2; D gene unclear. This CDR3 has 13 amino acids. Between the trimmed V and J ends, which lost 0 bases and 8 bases, there was a span of 13 bases. CDR1 SQVTM and CDR2 ANQGSEA come from the germline V gene. The CDR3 bases are TGCAGCGTTGAAGATCTTATGGGAGGAGGCTACACCTTC. Protein product: CSVEDLMGGGYTF.

This clonotype was observed at least ten times. The chain uses TRBV10-3 and TRBJ1-3; 7 nucleotides line up with TRBD1. This CDR3 is built from 12 residues. Germline V gene data show CDR1 as ENHRY and CDR2 as SYGVKD. The V gene end was trimmed by 10 bases and the J gene end by 4 bases; junction bases not matched to a gene: 4. The DNA of the CDR3 is TGTGCCACCCGGGACAGCGGAAACACCATATATTTT. As protein: CATRDSGNTIYF.

This clonotype was detected a few times. One end of the junction is discordant with germline, which a read error may explain. The chain is built from TRBV6-2 or TRBV6-3 and TRBJ1-1; maybe TRBD1 (6 bases). The germline V gene encodes CDR1 MNHEY and CDR2 SVGEGT. The CDR3 runs 12 residues. CDR3 residues: CASTIGGPEAFF. In nucleotides, the CDR3 is TGTGCCAGCACCATTGGGGGGCCTGAAGCCTTCTTT.

This clonotype has just a few counts. The chain is built from TRBV7-6 and TRBJ2-6; 8 nucleotides match TRBD1. V shed 6 bases and J 0 bases; nucleotides not matched to a gene: 13. There are 19 residues in the CDR3. Germline CDR1 reads SGHVS; CDR2 reads FNYEAQ. CDR3: CASRQRPGGKDSGANVLTF. The CDR3 region has the DNA TGTGCCAGCAGACAAAGACCAGGGGGCAAGGACTCTGGGGCCAACGTCCTGACTTTC.

This clonotype was counted only a few times. The chain has TRBV7-2 and TRBJ2-1; TRBD2 aligns across 7 bases. V was clipped by 5 bases and J by 7 bases; unmatched bases: 11. Germline V gives CDR1 SGHTA, CDR2 FQGNSA. CDR3 length: 15 residues. CDR3 sequence (DNA): TGTGCCAGCAGCGCGCCCGGGGGGTTTAATAATGAGCAGTTCTTC. This encodes CASSAPGGFNNEQFF.

In its sample, this clonotype was seen a few times. V gene TRBV7-9 combines with J gene TRBJ1-2; D is unclear. The CDR3 length is 11 residues. Trimming stripped 1 base from V and 6 bases from J, with 3 bases between. Germline V gene lookup returns CDR1 SEHNR and CDR2 FQNEAQ (reference sequence). CDR3 in amino acids: CASSLVDGYTF. CDR3 nucleotide sequence: TGTGCCAGCAGCTTAGTGGATGGCTACACCTTC.

This clonotype has a count of ten or more. The rearrangement links TRBV6-2 or TRBV6-3 to TRBJ2-7, with a possible D match to TRBD1 (8 bases). The CDR3 has 14 residues. CDR1 is MNHEY, CDR2 SVGEGT, per germline. The V and J ends lost 5 bases and 2 bases respectively, with 13 bases between them. The CDR3 loop is CASSIQGGTYEQYV. The CDR3 bases are TGTGCCAGCAGTATACAGGGGGGGACCTACGAGCAGTACGTC.

This clonotype was detected ten times or more. The J gene is TRBJ1-6, the V gene TRBV7-3; D unclear. The V end was cut by 2 bases, the J end by 5 bases, with 7 bases between. CDR3 size: 14 residues. The germline V gene encodes CDR1 SGHTA and CDR2 FQGTGA. The CDR3 is CASSLVKNNSPLHF. CDR3 DNA: TGTGCCAGCAGCTTAGTGAAGAATAATTCACCCCTCCACTTT.

Worth noting for this clonotype: A much larger clone differs by one base, so this may be a read error. In this CDR3 the conserved last residue, phenylalanine or tryptophan, is missing, so a read error is likely. V and J are TRBV6-2 or TRBV6-3 and TRBJ2-1, with a tentative D call TRBD1 (5 bases). The V gene's germline CDR1 is MNHEY and CDR2 SVGEGT. The CDR3 has 15 residues. V was shortened by 2 bases and J by 4 bases, with 12 bases between the two germline ends. CDR3 bases: TGTGCCAGCAGTTACGGGGCCCAGTCGTACAATGAGCAGTTCTGC. Translation gives CASSYGAQSYNEQFC.

This clonotype was recorded at least ten times. This rearrangement joins TRBV24-1 to TRBJ2-5; 7 nucleotides match TRBD1. The CDR3 is 15 residues long. The trim removed 0 bases at V and 5 bases at J, leaving 5 bases unmatched. From germline, CDR1 is KGHDR and CDR2 SFDVKD. CDR3 protein: CATSDLRVGGETQYF. The CDR3 DNA follows: TGTGCCACCAGTGATTTGCGAGTAGGGGGCGAGACCCAGTACTTC.

This clonotype was observed a few times. This chain links TRBV5-1 with TRBJ2-5; 9 bases are shared with TRBD2. There are 14 residues in the CDR3. V lost 6 bases, J lost 1 base, and 4 bases stayed unmatched. Germline V lookup: CDR1 SGHRS, CDR2 YFSETQ. CDR3 region: CASTTTSGQETQYF. CDR3 DNA: TGCGCCAGCACGACGACTAGCGGCCAAGAGACCCAGTACTTC.

The table lists this clonotype with a few counts. The chain couples TRBV5-6 to TRBJ2-5; D possibly corresponds to TRBD2 (5 bases). Germline V CDR1 and CDR2: SGHDT, YYEEEE. V dropped 1 base and J dropped 12 bases, with 13 bases sitting between them. The CDR3 is 12 residues long. This CDR3 is CASSLRRGFKYF. CDR3 sequence (DNA): TGTGCCAGCAGCTTGAGGCGCGGGTTCAAGTACTTC.

This chain joins TRBV3-1 and TRBJ2-1, with a tentative D call TRBD2 (6 bases). This CDR3 spans 12 amino acids. Per the germline V gene, CDR1 is LGHDT and CDR2 is YNNKEL (reference sequence). Trimming removed 3 bases at V and 9 bases at J, with 9 bases between. The CDR3 nucleotides read TGTGCCAGCAGCCAGCAGGAGGGTGAGCAGTTCTTC. Encoded protein: CASSQQEGEQFF.

This clonotype was observed a few times. The chain couples TRBV7-3 to TRBJ2-5; no clear D. The V gene lost 4 bases and the J gene lost 4 bases, with 16 bases spanning the gap. Germline-derived CDR1 and CDR2 are SGHTA and FQGTGA. The CDR3 is made up of 15 amino acids. The CDR3 nucleotides read TGTGCCAGCAGCTCTCCGACTTGGTATGGAGAGACCCAGTACTTC. Its translation: CASSSPTWYGETQYF.